Following are 26 T cell receptor beta chains from one sample sequenced in a study of blood T cells in healthy people across ages. Combining a sample-barcoded 5' primer with a J-beta primer mix, a second PCR ran for about 7 to 11 cycles. TCRdb re-called the 5' RACE reads with MiXCR, one entry per CDR3 protein. The sample records 650,000 to 950,000 distinct CDR3 sequences, approximately 44% being singletons. The sequenced sample was blood. Source of these receptors: a man between 60 and 75 years old in good health.

This clonotype showed up just a few times. The chain is built from TRBV7-2 and TRBJ1-1, with D unclear. CDR1 and CDR2 from the germline V gene are SGHTA and FQGNSA. This CDR3 has 13 residues. Trimming took off 5 bases at V and 7 bases at J, with 14 bases between the two ends. CDR3 in DNA: TGTGCCAGCAGCCCCCACGTGGCCAGTGAAGCTTTCTTT. It yields the protein CASSPHVASEAFF.

This clonotype was seen a single time. V and J are TRBV7-9 and TRBJ2-3; D gene uncertain. Trimming pared 3 bases from V and 6 bases from J, leaving 16 bases between. This CDR3 region has 15 residues. Germline V gives CDR1 SEHNR, CDR2 FQNEAQ (reference sequence). The DNA of the CDR3 is TGTGCCAGCAGCTTCCGGGCTCGAAATCGGGATACGCAGTATTTT. Its protein product is CASSFRARNRDTQYF.

The rearrangement joins TRBV7-2 to TRBJ2-7; maybe TRBD2 (5 bases). Per the germline V gene, CDR1 is SGHTA and CDR2 is FQGNSA. The V and J ends lost 1 base and 2 bases respectively, with 12 bases between them. The CDR3 spans 15 residues. The CDR3 region has the DNA TGTGCCAGCAGCTTAGAGGCAGGAGGCCCCTACGAGCAGTACTTC. Its translation: CASSLEAGGPYEQYF. The whole variable domain, remainder taken from reference TRBV7-2 and TRBJ2-7, is GAGVSQSPSNKVTEKGKDVELRCDPISGHTALYWYRQSLGQGLEFLIYFQGNSAPDKSGLPSDRFSAERTGGSVSTLTIQRTQQEDSAVYLCASSLEAGGPYEQYFGPGTRLTVT.

The sample holds a few counts of this clonotype. The rearrangement uses TRBV27 and TRBJ2-4; 7 positions agree with TRBD2. Germline assignment: CDR1 MNHEY and CDR2 SMNVEV (reference sequence). Trimming cost V 5 bases and J 6 bases; bases outside gene matches: 4. This CDR3 is 13 amino acids long. CDR3 in amino acids: CASSKREGNIQYF. CDR3 in DNA: TGTGCCAGCAGTAAGAGGGAGGGAAACATTCAGTACTTC.

V and J are TRBV6-5 and TRBJ2-2; the D is unclear. The V gene's germline CDR1 is MNHEY and CDR2 SVGAGI. Trimming cost V 2 bases and J 6 bases, with 7 bases left between them. The CDR3 length is 13 residues. CDR3 loop: CASSYRQAGELFF. CDR3 nucleotide sequence: TGTGCCAGCAGTTACCGACAAGCCGGGGAGCTGTTTTTT.

The J gene is TRBJ1-1, the V gene TRBV10-3; D might be TRBD1 (5 bases). Germline CDR1 reads ENHRY; CDR2 reads SYGVKD. Between the trimmed V and J ends, which lost 3 bases and 5 bases, there was a span of 13 bases. There are 14 residues in the CDR3. DNA of the CDR3: TGTGCCATCAGTGACCCAGGGAAGAAAACTGAAGCTTTCTTT. It translates to CAISDPGKKTEAFF.

V usage is TRBV4-1 and J usage is TRBJ2-5; D is perhaps TRBD2 (7 bases). Germline values: CDR1 MGHRA, CDR2 YSYEKL. V was trimmed by 2 bases and J by 2 bases, leaving 15 bases between them. This CDR3 spans 16 amino acids. The CDR3 DNA follows: TGCGCCAGCAGCCAACAACAGGGAGGGAGACAAGAGACCCAGTACTTC. It translates to CASSQQQGGRQETQYF.

The V and J genes are TRBV18 and TRBJ2-7; maybe TRBD2 (6 bases). The CDR3 sequence is 14 residues long. Trimming pared 0 bases from V and 2 bases from J, leaving 8 bases between. The germline V gene has CDR1 KGHSH and CDR2 LQKENI. CDR3 DNA: TGTGCCAGCTCACCACCTGGGAGGACCTACGAGCAGTACTTC. Translation: CASSPPGRTYEQYF.

In this sample, this clonotype turned up many times. The gene calls are TRBV12-5 and TRBJ2-1; TRBD1 aligns across 11 bases. In germline, CDR1 is LGHNT, CDR2 FRNRAP. The CDR3 extends over 16 amino acids. After removal of 3 bases from V and 2 bases from J, the junction contained 3 bases not matched to a gene. The CDR3 sequence is CASGLGTGGPYNEQFF. CDR3 in DNA: TGTGCTAGTGGTTTAGGGACAGGGGGTCCCTACAATGAGCAGTTCTTC.

As concerns this clonotype: A much more abundant neighbour one base away suggests this may be a read error. The V gene is TRBV4-1, the J gene TRBJ2-7; D gene ambiguous. The germline V gene encodes CDR1 MGHRA and CDR2 YSYEKL. V was shortened by 2 bases and J by 2 bases, with 13 bases between the two germline ends. CDR3 length: 15 amino acids. DNA of the CDR3: TGCGCCAGCAGCCAAATCAAGAGTGTTACCTACGAGCAGTACTTC. Translating it yields CASSQIKSVTYEQYF.

CDR3 in amino acids: CSSTIGALNIQYF. In DNA form, the CDR3 reads TGCAGTTCAACAATAGGGGCCTTAAACATTCAGTACTTC. The chain joins TRBV20-1 to TRBJ2-4; maybe TRBD1 (5 bases). Per germline, CDR1 DFQATT and CDR2 SNEGSKA (reference sequence). CDR3 length equals 13 residues. V was cut by 8 bases and J by 6 bases, with 17 bases left in between.

This clonotype was recorded many times. The chain is built from TRBV4-3 and TRBJ2-1; D is ambiguous. The CDR3 is made up of 15 amino acids. The germline V gene has CDR1 LGHNA and CDR2 YSLEER. V lost 4 bases and J 6 bases, leaving 16 bases between the germline ends. The CDR3 loop is CASSRQVGIGNEQFF. The CDR3 nucleotides read TGCGCCAGCAGCCGGCAGGTGGGGATCGGCAATGAGCAGTTCTTC.

V usage is TRBV18 and J usage is TRBJ2-1; D not resolved. The DNA end is more similar to TRBJ2-7, so the J call may be wrong. Germline CDR1 reads KGHSH; CDR2 reads LQKENI. The CDR3 covers 12 residues. The CDR3 nucleotides read TGTGCCAGCTCAAGTTTGTACAATGAGCAGTACTTC. Protein sequence: CASSSLYNEQYF.

This clonotype has just a few counts. The rearrangement uses TRBV7-2 and TRBJ2-7, with 7 bases fitting TRBD2. There are 17 residues in the CDR3. Germline CDR1 reads SGHTA; CDR2 reads FQGNSA. After removal of 4 bases from V and 6 bases from J, the junction contained 18 bases not matched to a gene. The CDR3 is CASSSRKLASPLSEQYF. For the CDR3, the DNA is TGTGCCAGCAGCTCCAGAAAACTAGCGTCCCCTCTAAGCGAGCAGTACTTC.

As regards this clonotype: Since a much larger clone is just one base distant, this may be a read error. The rearrangement links TRBV10-3 to TRBJ2-3; the D call may be TRBD1 or TRBD2 (5 bases each). This CDR3 has 14 residues. The germline V and J ends were trimmed by 8 bases and 2 bases, with 14 bases remaining between them. Looked up from germline, CDR1 is ENHRY and CDR2 is SYGVKD. CDR3 region: CAIGARGDTDTQYF. DNA for the CDR3: TGTGCCATCGGCGCGAGGGGAGACACAGATACGCAGTATTTT.

This chain uses TRBV14 with TRBJ1-6, with D maybe TRBD1 (5 bases). Trimming stripped 2 bases from V and 9 bases from J, with 14 bases between. Germline values: CDR1 SGHDN, CDR2 FVKESK. The CDR3 contains 15 residues. The CDR3 spells CASSQQGGGISPLHF. CDR3 DNA: TGTGCCAGCAGCCAACAGGGTGGAGGGATTTCACCCCTCCACTTT.

The V call is TRBV6-6, the J call TRBJ2-5, with a possible D match to TRBD1 (6 bases). Germline V gene sequence: CDR1 MNHNY, CDR2 SVGAGI (reference sequence). V lost 3 bases and J 11 bases, leaving 19 bases between the germline ends. The CDR3 is made up of 14 amino acids. CDR3 loop: CASSYRQEYNEQYF. CDR3 sequence (DNA): TGTGCCAGCAGTTATCGACAGGAATACAATGAGCAGTACTTC.

The CDR3 DNA reads TGTGCCAGCAGTGCGGGGGGCGATACCTACGAGCAGTACTTC. Its protein product is CASSAGGDTYEQYF. The rearrangement joins TRBV2 to TRBJ2-7; a weak D match, TRBD2 (7 bases). The CDR3 contains 14 residues. V was clipped by 4 bases and J by 2 bases, with 12 bases between them. CDR1 and CDR2 from the germline V gene are SNHLY and FYNNEI.

The J gene is TRBJ1-1, the V gene TRBV6-1; the D is unclear. CDR3 size: 13 residues. The ends were cut back, 7 bases at V and 1 base at J, with 10 bases in the middle. Germline lookup yields CDR1 MNHNS and CDR2 SASEGT. The CDR3 reads CASMQYPNTEAFF. The CDR3 DNA sequence: TGTGCCAGCATGCAGTACCCGAACACTGAAGCTTTCTTT.

This chain uses TRBV7-8 with TRBJ2-1; no firm D call. Trimming removed 2 bases from V and 7 bases from J, with 15 bases in between. Germline-derived CDR1 and CDR2 are SGHVS and FQNEAQ. The length of the CDR3 is 15 residues. For the CDR3, the DNA is TGTGCCAGCAGCTTAATTTTGGGGTCCCGGAATGAGCAGTTCTTC. This codes for CASSLILGSRNEQFF.

This rearrangement joins TRBV6-6 to TRBJ1-6; D gene unclear. The CDR3 covers 15 residues. Germline assignment: CDR1 MNHNY and CDR2 SVGAGI (reference sequence). Trimming shortened V by 6 bases and J by 8 bases, and 17 bases separated the two germline ends. CDR3 nucleotide sequence: TGTGCCAGCAGACCGAACGCGGCCTCCCATTCACCCCTCCACTTT. This gives the protein CASRPNAASHSPLHF.

The chain combines TRBV20-1 with TRBJ2-3; 9 positions match TRBD2. The V gene end was trimmed by 3 bases and the J gene end by 6 bases; junction bases not matched to a gene: 10. Germline V gives CDR1 DFQATT, CDR2 SNEGSKA (reference sequence). The CDR3 consists of 15 residues. The CDR3 region has the DNA TGCAGTGCTAGTACGGCTAGCGGGGTGTCGGATACGCAGTATTTT. Protein: CSASTASGVSDTQYF.

This rearrangement joins TRBV3-1 to TRBJ2-4; 7 bases map to TRBD1. The ends lost 0 bases at V and 15 bases at J; junction bases unmatched: 5. Per germline, CDR1 LGHDT and CDR2 YNNKEL (reference sequence). This CDR3 has 12 residues. The CDR3 is CASSQESTGLYF. The CDR3 nucleotides are TGTGCCAGCAGCCAAGAGTCGACAGGGTTGTACTTC.

This clonotype turned up a few times. The chain uses TRBV21-1 and TRBJ2-7; the table assigns TRBD2, which was not confirmed against the DNA. TRBV21-1 is marked as a pseudogene. CDR3 length equals 17 residues. CDR3 sequence reads: CASSPPLQAGAPYEQYF. Here the CDR3 DNA reads TGTGCCAGCAGCCCACCCTTGCAAGCGGGGGCCCCCTACGAGCAGTACTTC.

The chain couples TRBV7-2 to TRBJ1-6; weak D call: TRBD1 (6 bases). The length of the CDR3 is 16 residues. V lost 1 base to trimming and J lost 6 bases, with 13 bases between them. The germline CDR1 and CDR2 sequences are SGHTA and FQGNSA. The CDR3 DNA reads TGTACCAGCAGCTTAGAGGGGGGCATATCTAATTCACCCCTCCACTTT. It encodes CTSSLEGGISNSPLHF. Supplemented by reference TRBV7-2 and TRBJ1-6, the full variable domain reads GAGVSQSPSNKVTEKGKDVELRCDPISGHTALYWYRQSLGQGLEFLIYFQGNSAPDKSGLPSDRFSAERTGGSVSTLTIQRTQQEDSAVYLCTSSLEGGISNSPLHFGNGTRLTVT.

The chain joins TRBV5-1 to TRBJ1-1; 7 positions match TRBD1. V trimming: 4 bases; J trimming: 7 bases; junction bases outside the gene matches: 7. From germline, CDR1 is SGHRS and CDR2 YFSETQ. CDR3 size: 13 residues. The CDR3 sequence is CASSLGTAYEAFF. The CDR3 DNA sequence: TGCGCCAGCAGCCTGGGGACAGCTTATGAAGCTTTCTTT.